The rows below give T cell receptor beta chains drawn from one sample of a study of blood T cell repertoires in COVID-19. Sequenced by immunoSEQ multiplex PCR; TCRdb stores in-frame clones only, minus some. This sample has about 69,000 clones, with about four fifths found just once. Input material: peripheral blood. Receptors were obtained from a human donor in a cohort sampled during active COVID-19. CDR3s include the opening cysteine and the closing phenylalanine or tryptophan. A D gene is named only where the DNA matches it firmly. Part of the rows lack a size; the others show once, few, many or a class for expanded clones.

V	D	J	size	CDR3	DNA
TRBV27	-	TRBJ1-4	-	CASSRSTDSNEKLFF	TGTGCCAGCAGTCGCTCCACAGATTCTAATGAAAAACTGTTTTTT
TRBV2	TRBD1	TRBJ1-4	-	CAGSGGATNEKLFF	TGTGCCGGGTCAGGGGGCGCAACTAATGAAAAACTGTTTTTT
TRBV27	TRBD1	TRBJ1-2	-	CASSPNRGINYGYTF	TGTGCCAGCAGTCCCAACAGGGGGATCAACTATGGCTACACCTTC
TRBV11-2	-	TRBJ2-5	-	CASSQHLRTQRETQYF	TGTGCCAGCAGCCAACACCTCCGGACACAGAGGGAGACCCAGTACTTC
TRBV3-1/TRBV3-2	TRBD1	TRBJ1-2	-	CASSQDLGDRKFYGYTF	TGTGCCAGCAGCCAAGATCTGGGGGACAGAAAGTTCTATGGCTACACCTTC
TRBV6-6	TRBD1	TRBJ1-2	-	CASSFTGGDYGYTF	TGTGCCAGCAGTTTCACAGGGGGGGACTATGGCTACACCTTC
TRBV7-9	-	TRBJ2-5	-	CASSLSVGEEETQYF	TGTGCCAGCAGCTTGAGCGTAGGGGAGGAGGAGACCCAGTACTTC
TRBV18	TRBD1	TRBJ1-1	few	CASSPAGQSYTEAFF	TGTGCCAGCTCACCAGCGGGACAGTCATACACTGAAGCTTTCTTT
TRBV6-6	TRBD1	TRBJ1-1	-	CASRTGEGGVGAFF	TGTGCCAGCCGAACCGGGGAAGGGGGCGTCGGAGCTTTCTTT
TRBV15	-	TRBJ2-7	-	CATSRDPPGALNYEQYF	TGTGCCACCAGCAGAGATCCGCCAGGGGCGCTGAATTACGAGCAGTACTTC
TRBV5-1	-	TRBJ1-5	once	CASSPTGRDNQPQHF	TGCGCCAGCAGCCCGACGGGGAGAGACAATCAGCCCCAGCATTTT
TRBV12-3/TRBV12-4	-	TRBJ1-1	-	CASSPGGYTEAFF	TGTGCCAGCAGCCCGGGGGGATATACTGAAGCTTTCTTT
TRBV6-6	-	TRBJ1-5	once	CASSQTGPNQPQHF	TGTGCCAGCAGCCAGACAGGCCCCAATCAGCCCCAGCATTTT
TRBV6-4	TRBD1	TRBJ1-2	-	CASSEGQGVYGYTF	TGTGCCAGCAGTGAAGGACAGGGGGTCTATGGCTACACCTTC
TRBV27	-	TRBJ2-7	-	CASSLRQGPYYEQYF	TGTGCCAGCAGTTTAAGGCAGGGGCCTTACTACGAGCAGTACTTC
TRBV5-1	-	TRBJ1-1	-	CASSQNRANTEAFF	TGCGCCAGCAGCCAAAACAGGGCCAACACTGAAGCTTTCTTT
TRBV5-8	TRBD1	TRBJ2-6	-	CASFPGQGLMVAF	TGTGCCTCCTTTCCGGGACAGGGGTTGATGGTAGCTTTC
TRBV30	TRBD1	TRBJ1-5	-	CAWSGGQGGQPQHF	TGTGCCTGGAGCGGTGGACAGGGAGGTCAGCCCCAGCATTTT
TRBV2	-	TRBJ1-4	-	CASSEGHSGEKLFF	TGTGCCAGCAGTGAGGGCCACTCTGGGGAAAAACTGTTTTTT
TRBV11-2	-	TRBJ1-1	-	CASRPSKFNRANTEAFF	TGTGCCAGCAGACCCTCTAAATTCAACAGGGCGAACACTGAAGCTTTCTTT
TRBV11-3	TRBD2	TRBJ2-3	-	CASSFSGSGTDTQYF	TGTGCCAGCAGCTTTAGCGGGAGTGGTACAGATACGCAGTATTTT